The TCR beta chain under discussion was sequenced for a study of CD8+ T cells in alopecia areata. Study details: Severity in treated patients was scored by percentage of scalp area affected.

Stated treatment: oral pan-JAK inhibitor, 5-10 mg twice daily. After isolation, RNA underwent reverse transcription to generate cDNA as the sequencing template. TCRdb's copy holds only in-frame clones and misses some; the assay was immunoSEQ multiplex PCR. Here the sample spans 200,000 to 250,000 clones, about 57% being singletons. From germline, CDR1 is SGHVS and CDR2 FNYEAQ. V was pared by 2 bases and J by 0 bases, with 13 bases between. The CDR3 covers 16 residues. Source: CD4+ T cells sorted from blood, taken at week 4, from a patient treated with tofacitinib. The chain uses TRBV7-6 and TRBJ2-5, with D perhaps assigned TRBD1 or TRBD2 (5 bases each). The clonotype comes from a human donor with alopecia areata. This CDR3 is CASSLLIGADQETQYF. The CDR3 DNA reads TGTGCCAGCAGCTTATTAATCGGGGCAGACCAAGAGACCCAGTACTTC.